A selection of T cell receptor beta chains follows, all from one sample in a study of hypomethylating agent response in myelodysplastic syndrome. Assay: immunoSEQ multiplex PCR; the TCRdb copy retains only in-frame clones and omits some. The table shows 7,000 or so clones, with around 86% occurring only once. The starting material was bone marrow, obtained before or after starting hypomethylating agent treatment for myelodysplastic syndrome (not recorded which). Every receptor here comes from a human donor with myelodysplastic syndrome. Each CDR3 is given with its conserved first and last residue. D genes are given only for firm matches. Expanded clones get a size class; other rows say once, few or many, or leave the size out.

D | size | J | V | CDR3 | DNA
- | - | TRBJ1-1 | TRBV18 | CASSPQAGRNTEAFF | TGTGCCAGCTCACCACAGGCCGGTCGGAACACTGAAGCTTTCTTT
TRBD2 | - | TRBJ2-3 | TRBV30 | CAWGGGYTDTQYF | TGTGCCTGGGGCGGGGGATACACAGATACGCAGTATTTT
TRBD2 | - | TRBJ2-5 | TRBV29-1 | CSARTSLETQYF | TGCAGCGCTAGGACTAGTTTGGAGACCCAGTACTTC
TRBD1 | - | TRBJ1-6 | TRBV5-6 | CASTTRGSGSNSPLHF | TGTGCCAGCACCACCAGGGGGTCGGGGTCTAATTCACCCCTCCACTTT
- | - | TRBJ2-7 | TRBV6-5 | CASSIERGEQYF | TGTGCCAGCAGTATCGAAAGGGGCGAGCAGTACTTC
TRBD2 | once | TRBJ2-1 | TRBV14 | CASSHLAGGPNEQFF | TGTGCCAGCAGCCATCTAGCGGGGGGGCCTAATGAGCAGTTCTTC
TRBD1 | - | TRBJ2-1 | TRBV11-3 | CASSLGTTGEDEQFF | TGTGCCAGCAGCTTGGGAACCACAGGGGAAGATGAGCAGTTCTTC
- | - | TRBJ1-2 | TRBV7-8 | CASSRDGDGYTF | TGTGCCAGCAGTCGGGACGGGGATGGCTACACCTTC
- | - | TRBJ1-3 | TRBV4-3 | CASSLQAKDENTIYF | TGCGCCAGCAGCCTCCAAGCGAAGGATGAAAACACCATATATTTT
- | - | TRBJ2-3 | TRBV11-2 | CASVLGHTDTQYF | TGTGCCAGCGTCCTGGGCCACACAGATACGCAGTATTTT
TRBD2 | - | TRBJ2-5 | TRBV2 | CASSQTVPGLAGGRETQYF | TGTGCCAGCAGTCAGACCGTCCCGGGACTAGCGGGGGGGAGGGAGACCCAGTACTTC
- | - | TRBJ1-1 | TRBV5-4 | CASSPGLNTEAFF | TGTGCCAGCAGCCCAGGGTTAAACACTGAAGCTTTCTTT
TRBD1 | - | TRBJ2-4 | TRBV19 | CASPFTTGTGRELSTKNIQYF | TGTGCCAGTCCCTTCACCACCGGGACAGGGAGGGAGTTATCAACCAAAAACATTCAGTACTTC
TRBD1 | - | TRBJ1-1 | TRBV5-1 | CASSFIGTGNTEAFF | TGCGCCAGCAGCTTTATCGGGACAGGAAACACTGAAGCTTTCTTT
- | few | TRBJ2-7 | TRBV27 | CASSLSQGYEQYF | TGTGCCAGCAGTTTATCACAGGGCTACGAGCAGTACTTC
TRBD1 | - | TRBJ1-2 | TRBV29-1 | CSAAGGQGYGYTF | TGCAGCGCCGCAGGGGGTCAAGGATATGGCTACACCTTC
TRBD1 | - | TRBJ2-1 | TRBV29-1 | CSVEDRDRPDNEQFF | TGCAGCGTTGAGGACCGGGACAGGCCAGACAATGAGCAGTTCTTC
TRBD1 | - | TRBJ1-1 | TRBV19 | CASSIVTGGVTEAFF | TGTGCCAGTAGTATAGTAACAGGGGGAGTTACTGAAGCTTTCTTT
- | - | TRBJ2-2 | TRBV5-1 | CASSFLGDTGELFF | TGCGCCAGCAGCTTCCTCGGGGACACCGGGGAGCTGTTTTTT
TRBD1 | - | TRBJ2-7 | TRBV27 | CASSWAGGFGEQYF | TGTGCCAGCAGTTGGGCAGGGGGCTTCGGAGAGCAGTACTTC
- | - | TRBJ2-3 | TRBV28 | CASSSLTLSGDTQYF | TGTGCCAGCAGTTCCCTAACTCTTAGTGGAGATACGCAGTATTTT
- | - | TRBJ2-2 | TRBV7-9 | CASSSQGYTGELFF | TGTGCCAGCAGCTCACAGGGCTACACCGGGGAGCTGTTTTTT
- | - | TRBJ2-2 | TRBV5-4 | CASSLGLTLNTGELFF | TGTGCCAGCAGCTTGGGACTTACACTCAACACCGGGGAGCTGTTTTTT
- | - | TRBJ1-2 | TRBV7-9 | CASSLGGNYGYTF | TGTGCCAGCAGCTTAGGGGGGAACTATGGCTACACCTTC
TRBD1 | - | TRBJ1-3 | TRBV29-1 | CSVSGQGGNTIYF | TGCAGCGTTTCCGGACAGGGCGGAAACACCATATATTTT
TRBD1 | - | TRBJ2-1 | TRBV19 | CASSTGQGFGNEQFF | TGTGCCAGTAGTACCGGACAGGGGTTCGGGAATGAGCAGTTCTTC
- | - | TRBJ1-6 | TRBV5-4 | CASSPDGRNSPLHF | TGTGCCAGCAGCCCGGACGGAAGAAATTCACCCCTCCACTTT
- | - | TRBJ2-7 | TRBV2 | CASSEDPGYYEQYF | TGTGCCAGCAGTGAAGATCCGGGCTACTACGAGCAGTACTTC
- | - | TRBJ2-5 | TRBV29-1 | CSAGGGRGQETQYF | TGCAGCGCTGGAGGGGGTAGGGGACAAGAGACCCAGTACTTC
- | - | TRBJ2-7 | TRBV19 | CASSSSGYEQYF | TGTGCCAGTAGCTCCTCGGGATACGAGCAGTACTTC
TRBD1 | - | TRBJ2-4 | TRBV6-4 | CASSVPGQQVKNIQYF | TGTGCCAGCAGTGTGCCGGGACAGCAAGTCAAAAACATTCAGTACTTC
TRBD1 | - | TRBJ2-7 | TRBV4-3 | CASSYGTGSYEQYF | TGCGCCAGCAGCTATGGGACAGGGTCCTACGAGCAGTACTTC
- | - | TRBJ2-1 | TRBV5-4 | CASSLAGSPINEQFF | TGTGCCAGCAGCTTGGCCGGGTCCCCGATAAATGAGCAGTTCTTC
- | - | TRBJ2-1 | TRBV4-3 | CASSQEGGANEQFF | TGCGCCAGCAGCCAAGAAGGGGGGGCCAATGAGCAGTTCTTC
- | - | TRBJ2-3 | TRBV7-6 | CASSLAGGTDTQYF | TGTGCCAGCAGCTTAGCAGGGGGCACAGATACGCAGTATTTT
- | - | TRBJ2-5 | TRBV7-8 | CASSFKRTQETQYF | TGTGCCAGCAGCTTTAAGAGGACCCAAGAGACCCAGTACTTC
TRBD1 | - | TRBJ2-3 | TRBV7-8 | CASSPTGGSDTQYF | TGTGCCAGCAGTCCTACAGGGGGATCAGATACGCAGTATTTT
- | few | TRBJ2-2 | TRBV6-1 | CASSRHRDTGELFF | TGTGCCAGCAGCCGCCACAGGGACACCGGGGAGCTGTTTTTT
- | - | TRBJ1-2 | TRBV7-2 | CASSLRGPNYGYTF | TGTGCCAGCAGCTTAAGGGGCCCTAACTATGGCTACACCTTC
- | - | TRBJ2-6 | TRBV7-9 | CASSPAGSVSGANVLTF | TGTGCCAGCAGCCCGGCGGGCAGCGTCTCTGGGGCCAACGTCCTGACTTTC
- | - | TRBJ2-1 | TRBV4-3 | CASSPVVWGSSYNEQFF | TGCGCCAGCAGCCCCGTTGTTTGGGGGAGCTCCTACAATGAGCAGTTCTTC
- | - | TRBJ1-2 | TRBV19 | CASNRRGVGYGYTF | TGTGCCAGTAATCGTCGGGGAGTCGGCTATGGCTACACCTTC
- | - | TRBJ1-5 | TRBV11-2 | CASSTGEGVQGGDQPQHF | TGTGCCAGCAGCACCGGGGAGGGGGTTCAGGGTGGGGATCAGCCCCAGCATTTT
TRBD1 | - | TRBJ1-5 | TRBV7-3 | CAFYTGTASNQPQHF | TGTGCCTTCTACACCGGGACAGCAAGCAATCAGCCCCAGCATTTT
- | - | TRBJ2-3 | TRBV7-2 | CASSSEGRTDTQYF | TGTGCCAGCAGCTCAGAGGGACGCACAGATACGCAGTATTTT
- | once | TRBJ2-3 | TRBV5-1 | CASSLDTDTQYF | TGCGCCAGCAGCTTGGATACAGATACGCAGTATTTT
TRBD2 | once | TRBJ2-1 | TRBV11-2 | CASSPHPPGTSSGVQFF | TGTGCCAGCAGCCCTCATCCCCCCGGGACTAGTTCGGGGGTGCAGTTCTTC
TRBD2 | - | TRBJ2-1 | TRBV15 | CATSRGGDSGGYNEQFF | TGTGCCACCAGCAGAGGCGGGGATAGCGGGGGCTACAATGAGCAGTTCTTC
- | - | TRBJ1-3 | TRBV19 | CASSMGDSRSGNTIYF | TGTGCCAGTAGTATGGGGGACTCCCGCTCTGGAAACACCATATATTTT
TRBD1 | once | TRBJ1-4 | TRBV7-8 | CASSWGTGISEKLFF | TGTGCCAGCAGCTGGGGGACAGGGATTAGTGAAAAACTGTTTTTT
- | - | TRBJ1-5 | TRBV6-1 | CASSVWNRPYPEPQHF | TGTGCCAGCAGTGTATGGAACAGGCCTTATCCAGAGCCCCAGCATTTT
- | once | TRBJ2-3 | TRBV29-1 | CSVEVTGSTDTQYF | TGCAGCGTTGAGGTAACGGGAAGCACAGATACGCAGTATTTT
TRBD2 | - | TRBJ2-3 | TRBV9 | CASSVGGGGSFSTDTQYF | TGTGCCAGCAGCGTAGGCGGGGGGGGTTCTTTTAGCACAGATACGCAGTATTTT
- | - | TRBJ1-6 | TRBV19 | CASSMDSSYNSPLHF | TGTGCCAGTAGTATGGATAGCTCCTATAATTCACCCCTCCACTTT